Listed below are T cell receptor beta chains from one sample, sequenced in a study of CD8 T cells in ankylosing spondylitis. TCRdb analysed the 5' RACE reads with MiXCR anew, one entry per CDR3 protein. The table shows approximately 140,000 distinct CDR3 sequences, with 40% to 50% occurring only once. Sequenced: synovial fluid, either unsorted or a sorted T cell fraction (not recorded which). The receptors were gathered from a male donor with ankylosing spondylitis. Each CDR3 is given with its conserved first and last residue. D genes are given only for firm matches. A clone size is listed for some rows: how often the clone was seen (once, few, many), or a class if it is expanded.

j_gene: TRBJ2-1
d_gene: TRBD1
v_gene: TRBV4-1
abundance: few
CDR3aa: CASSLQAGGLGAYNEQFF
CDR3nt: TGCGCCAGCAGCCTCCAGGCAGGGGGTCTCGGGGCTTACAATGAGCAGTTCTTC

j_gene: TRBJ2-2
d_gene: .
v_gene: TRBV21-1
abundance: .
CDR3aa: CASSEPPGQTTNTGELFF
CDR3nt: TGTGCCAGCAGCGAGCCCCCGGGACAGACAACGAACACCGGGGAGCTGTTTTTT

j_gene: TRBJ1-5
d_gene: .
v_gene: TRBV12-3/TRBV12-4
abundance: .
CDR3aa: CASSLAFGGNQPQHF
CDR3nt: TGTGCCAGCAGTTTAGCGTTTGGGGGAAATCAGCCCCAGCATTTT

j_gene: TRBJ1-2
d_gene: TRBD1
v_gene: TRBV7-9
abundance: few
CDR3aa: CASSAYFRDRESYGYTF
CDR3nt: TGTGCCAGCAGCGCCTACTTCCGGGACAGGGAGTCCTATGGCTACACCTTC

j_gene: TRBJ2-7
d_gene: TRBD1
v_gene: TRBV27
abundance: few
CDR3aa: CASTGTGLDEQYF
CDR3nt: TGTGCCAGCACCGGGACAGGGTTAGACGAGCAGTACTTC

j_gene: TRBJ2-1
d_gene: TRBD2
v_gene: TRBV25-1
abundance: .
CDR3aa: CASSEVGGPVNEQFF
CDR3nt: TGTGCCAGCAGTGAGGTGGGAGGGCCGGTCAATGAGCAGTTCTTC

j_gene: TRBJ2-7
d_gene: .
v_gene: TRBV4-1
abundance: .
CDR3aa: CASSQVGTWETEQYF
CDR3nt: TGCGCCAGCAGCCAAGTTGGGACATGGGAGACGGAGCAGTACTTC

j_gene: TRBJ2-2
d_gene: TRBD2
v_gene: TRBV7-9
abundance: .
CDR3aa: CASSSPGGSWVGELFF
CDR3nt: TGTGCCAGCAGCTCTCCGGGCGGGAGTTGGGTCGGGGAGCTGTTTTTT

j_gene: TRBJ1-6
d_gene: .
v_gene: TRBV20-1
abundance: once
CDR3aa: CSARGLSLHF
CDR3nt: TGCAGTGCCAGAGGACTCTCCCTCCACTTT

j_gene: TRBJ2-1
d_gene: .
v_gene: TRBV27
abundance: .
CDR3aa: CASSTAGNEQFF
CDR3nt: TGTGCCAGCAGCACCGCCGGGAATGAGCAGTTCTTC

j_gene: TRBJ2-2
d_gene: .
v_gene: TRBV6-2/TRBV6-3
abundance: .
CDR3aa: CASSYSGEGTGELFF
CDR3nt: TGTGCCAGCAGTTACTCGGGAGAAGGCACCGGGGAGCTGTTTTTT

j_gene: TRBJ2-7
d_gene: .
v_gene: TRBV6-5
abundance: many
CDR3aa: CASSLGMGVYEQYF
CDR3nt: TGTGCCAGCAGCCTCGGAATGGGGGTCTACGAGCAGTACTTC

j_gene: TRBJ1-5
d_gene: TRBD1
v_gene: TRBV7-9
abundance: .
CDR3aa: CASSSQQGAKQPQHF
CDR3nt: TGTGCCAGCAGCTCACAACAGGGGGCAAAGCAGCCCCAGCATTTT

j_gene: TRBJ2-1
d_gene: TRBD2
v_gene: TRBV6-1
abundance: .
CDR3aa: CASSRRGGAFTGEQFF
CDR3nt: TGTGCCAGCAGTCGCCGCGGGGGGGCCTTTACAGGAGAGCAGTTCTTC

j_gene: TRBJ2-1
d_gene: TRBD1
v_gene: TRBV7-9
abundance: .
CDR3aa: CASSLGGTGFDEQFF
CDR3nt: TGTGCCAGCAGCTTAGGCGGGACAGGGTTCGATGAGCAGTTCTTC

j_gene: TRBJ2-1
d_gene: TRBD1
v_gene: TRBV13
abundance: few
CDR3aa: CASSPAGQGTREQFF
CDR3nt: TGTGCCAGCAGCCCGGCAGGACAGGGGACTCGCGAGCAGTTCTTC

j_gene: TRBJ2-7
d_gene: .
v_gene: TRBV7-3
abundance: .
CDR3aa: CASSLNPGGSYEQYF
CDR3nt: TGTGCCAGCAGCTTAAATCCAGGAGGGTCCTACGAGCAGTACTTC

j_gene: TRBJ1-1
d_gene: TRBD1
v_gene: TRBV16
abundance: .
CDR3aa: CASSRQGRNTEAFF
CDR3nt: TGTGCCAGCAGCCGACAGGGGAGGAACACTGAAGCTTTCTTT

j_gene: TRBJ1-2
d_gene: .
v_gene: TRBV27
abundance: .
CDR3aa: CASSFGTGEWDGYTF
CDR3nt: TGTGCCAGCAGTTTTGGAACAGGCGAATGGGATGGCTACACCTTC

j_gene: TRBJ2-7
d_gene: TRBD2
v_gene: TRBV12-3/TRBV12-4
abundance: .
CDR3aa: CASTLTSGTPYEQYF
CDR3nt: TGTGCCAGCACCCTGACTAGCGGCACGCCCTACGAGCAGTACTTC

j_gene: TRBJ2-5
d_gene: .
v_gene: TRBV5-1
abundance: once
CDR3aa: CASSLYERSETQYF
CDR3nt: TGCGCCAGCAGCTTGTACGAGCGGTCAGAGACCCAGTACTTC

j_gene: TRBJ1-1
d_gene: .
v_gene: TRBV11-3
abundance: .
CDR3aa: CASSLSGGWPEVEAFF
CDR3nt: TGTGCCAGCAGCTTAAGCGGGGGATGGCCGGAGGTTGAAGCTTTCTTT

j_gene: TRBJ2-3
d_gene: TRBD2
v_gene: TRBV28
abundance: few
CDR3aa: CASSLSGMSTDTQYF
CDR3nt: TGTGCCAGCAGCCTTAGCGGGATGAGCACAGATACGCAGTATTTT

j_gene: TRBJ1-6
d_gene: .
v_gene: TRBV12-3/TRBV12-4
abundance: .
CDR3aa: CASSPSNSPLHF
CDR3nt: TGTGCCAGCAGCCCCTCCAATTCACCCCTCCACTTT

j_gene: TRBJ2-7
d_gene: TRBD2
v_gene: TRBV4-1
abundance: .
CDR3aa: CASSQDWGLAGDEQYF
CDR3nt: TGCGCCAGCAGCCAAGACTGGGGGCTAGCGGGAGATGAGCAGTACTTC

j_gene: TRBJ1-2
d_gene: .
v_gene: TRBV25-1
abundance: .
CDR3aa: CASSERFWNYGYTF
CDR3nt: TGTGCCAGCAGTGAACGGTTTTGGAACTATGGCTACACCTTC

j_gene: TRBJ1-2
d_gene: .
v_gene: TRBV4-1
abundance: .
CDR3aa: CASSARRGGDGYTF
CDR3nt: TGCGCCAGCAGCGCCCGGAGGGGGGGCGATGGCTACACCTTC

j_gene: TRBJ2-1
d_gene: TRBD2
v_gene: TRBV20-1
abundance: .
CDR3aa: CSAPVRSSGRLSYNEQFF
CDR3nt: TGCAGTGCCCCGGTTAGGAGTAGCGGGAGGCTCTCCTACAATGAGCAGTTCTTC

j_gene: TRBJ2-1
d_gene: TRBD2
v_gene: TRBV10-3
abundance: .
CDR3aa: CAISPRTAGALSSYNEQFF
CDR3nt: TGTGCCATCAGCCCTCGGACAGCGGGGGCGCTAAGCTCCTACAATGAGCAGTTCTTC

j_gene: TRBJ2-3
d_gene: .
v_gene: TRBV7-9
abundance: few
CDR3aa: CASSLTGDTQYF
CDR3nt: TGTGCCAGCAGCTTAACGGGGGATACGCAGTATTTT

j_gene: TRBJ2-7
d_gene: TRBD2
v_gene: TRBV7-9
abundance: .
CDR3aa: CASSLVGLAGGPEQYF
CDR3nt: TGTGCCAGCAGCTTAGTTGGACTAGCGGGAGGCCCCGAGCAGTACTTC

j_gene: TRBJ1-4
d_gene: TRBD1
v_gene: TRBV7-9
abundance: few
CDR3aa: CASAGTDDEKLFF
CDR3nt: TGTGCCAGCGCCGGGACAGATGATGAAAAACTGTTTTTT

j_gene: TRBJ2-7
d_gene: TRBD2
v_gene: TRBV27
abundance: few
CDR3aa: CASSFELAGADEQYF
CDR3nt: TGTGCCAGCAGTTTTGAGCTAGCGGGAGCGGACGAGCAGTACTTC

j_gene: TRBJ2-6
d_gene: TRBD2
v_gene: TRBV7-6
abundance: .
CDR3aa: CASSRLAGGLGANVLTF
CDR3nt: TGTGCCAGCAGCCGACTAGCGGGGGGGCTTGGGGCCAACGTCCTGACTTTC

j_gene: TRBJ2-1
d_gene: TRBD1
v_gene: TRBV4-2
abundance: .
CDR3aa: CASSPDRYYNEQFF
CDR3nt: TGTGCCAGCAGCCCGGACAGGTACTACAATGAGCAGTTCTTC

j_gene: TRBJ1-2
d_gene: .
v_gene: TRBV2
abundance: .
CDR3aa: CASSEVRTAANYGYTF
CDR3nt: TGTGCCAGCAGTGAAGTTCGGACGGCCGCTAACTATGGCTACACCTTC

j_gene: TRBJ2-7
d_gene: .
v_gene: TRBV6-5
abundance: .
CDR3aa: CASSYSGVAARSHEQYF
CDR3nt: TGTGCCAGCAGTTACTCGGGAGTAGCGGCTAGATCTCACGAGCAGTACTTC

j_gene: TRBJ1-5
d_gene: .
v_gene: TRBV2
abundance: .
CDR3aa: CASSLGAESSSYSNQPQHF
CDR3nt: TGTGCCAGCAGTTTAGGGGCAGAGAGTTCTTCCTATAGCAATCAGCCCCAGCATTTT

j_gene: TRBJ2-7
d_gene: .
v_gene: TRBV3-1
abundance: few
CDR3aa: CASSQVLGRSYPYEQYF
CDR3nt: TGTGCCAGCAGCCAAGTGCTGGGTAGGTCTTACCCCTACGAGCAGTACTTC

j_gene: TRBJ1-1
d_gene: .
v_gene: TRBV12-3/TRBV12-4
abundance: .
CDR3aa: CASSTDSEAFF
CDR3nt: TGTGCCAGCAGTACGGACAGTGAAGCTTTCTTT